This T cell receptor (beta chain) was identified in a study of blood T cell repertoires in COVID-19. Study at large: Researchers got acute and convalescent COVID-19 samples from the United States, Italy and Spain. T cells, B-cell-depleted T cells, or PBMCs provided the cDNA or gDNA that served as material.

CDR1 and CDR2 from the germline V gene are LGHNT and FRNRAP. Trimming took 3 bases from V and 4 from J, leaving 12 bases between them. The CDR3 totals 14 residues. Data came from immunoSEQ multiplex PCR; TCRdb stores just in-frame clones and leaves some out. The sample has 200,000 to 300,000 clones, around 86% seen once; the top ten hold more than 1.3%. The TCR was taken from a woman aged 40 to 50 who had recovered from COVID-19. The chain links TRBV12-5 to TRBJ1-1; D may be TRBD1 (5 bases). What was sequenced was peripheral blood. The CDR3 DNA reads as TGTGCTAGTGGTTTAGCCGGGGGAATCACTGAAGCTTTCTTT. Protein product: CASGLAGGITEAFF.